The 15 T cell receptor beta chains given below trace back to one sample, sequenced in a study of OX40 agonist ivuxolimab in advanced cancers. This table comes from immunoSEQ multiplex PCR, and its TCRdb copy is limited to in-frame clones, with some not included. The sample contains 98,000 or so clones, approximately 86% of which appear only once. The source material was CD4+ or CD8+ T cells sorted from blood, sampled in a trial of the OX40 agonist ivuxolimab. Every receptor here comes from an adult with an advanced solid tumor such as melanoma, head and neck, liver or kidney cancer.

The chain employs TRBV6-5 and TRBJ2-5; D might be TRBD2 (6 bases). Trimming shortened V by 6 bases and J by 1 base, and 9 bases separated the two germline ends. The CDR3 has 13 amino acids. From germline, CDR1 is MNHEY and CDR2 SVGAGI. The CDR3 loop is CASRRGSQETQYF. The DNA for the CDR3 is TGTGCCAGCAGGCGGGGATCCCAAGAGACCCAGTACTTC.

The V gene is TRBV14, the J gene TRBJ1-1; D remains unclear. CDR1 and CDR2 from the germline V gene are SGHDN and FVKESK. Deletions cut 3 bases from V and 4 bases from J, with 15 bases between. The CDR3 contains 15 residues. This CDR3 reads CASSHDGGSGTEAFF. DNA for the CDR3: TGTGCCAGCAGCCACGACGGTGGATCGGGCACTGAAGCTTTCTTT.

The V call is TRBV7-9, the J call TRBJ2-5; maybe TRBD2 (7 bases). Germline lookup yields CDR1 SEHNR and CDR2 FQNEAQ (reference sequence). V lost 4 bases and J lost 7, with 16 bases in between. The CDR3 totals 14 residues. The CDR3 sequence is CASSSTGPGGTQYF. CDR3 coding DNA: TGTGCCAGCAGCTCTACAGGGCCGGGGGGGACCCAGTACTTC.

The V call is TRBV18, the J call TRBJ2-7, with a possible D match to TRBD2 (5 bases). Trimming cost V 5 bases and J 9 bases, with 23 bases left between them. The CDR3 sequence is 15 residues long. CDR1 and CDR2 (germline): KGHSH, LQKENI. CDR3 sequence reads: CASSAYEGARSPQYF. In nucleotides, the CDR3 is TGTGCCAGCTCAGCTTATGAGGGCGCAAGGTCCCCGCAGTACTTC.

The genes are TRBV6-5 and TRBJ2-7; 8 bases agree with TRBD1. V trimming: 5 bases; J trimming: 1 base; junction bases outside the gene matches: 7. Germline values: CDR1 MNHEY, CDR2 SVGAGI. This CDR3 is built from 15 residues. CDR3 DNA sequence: TGTGCCAGCAGTACCTCCGGGACAGGTTCCTACGAGCAGTACTTC. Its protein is CASSTSGTGSYEQYF.

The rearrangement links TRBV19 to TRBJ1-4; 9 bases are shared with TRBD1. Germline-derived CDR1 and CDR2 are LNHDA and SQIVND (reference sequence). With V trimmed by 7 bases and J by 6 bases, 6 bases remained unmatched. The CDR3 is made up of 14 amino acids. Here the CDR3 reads CASKRDRVDEKLFF. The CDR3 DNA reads TGTGCCAGTAAGCGGGACAGGGTTGATGAAAAACTGTTTTTT.

CDR3 in DNA: TGTGCCAGCAGTCCAGGGGACAGGGTAGGAGCTGAAGCTTTCTTT. Translation gives CASSPGDRVGAEAFF. The chain combines TRBV28 with TRBJ1-1, with 9 positions matching TRBD1. Germline V gives CDR1 MDHEN, CDR2 SYDVKM. This CDR3 region has 15 residues. The trim removed 5 bases at V and 6 bases at J, leaving 10 bases unmatched.

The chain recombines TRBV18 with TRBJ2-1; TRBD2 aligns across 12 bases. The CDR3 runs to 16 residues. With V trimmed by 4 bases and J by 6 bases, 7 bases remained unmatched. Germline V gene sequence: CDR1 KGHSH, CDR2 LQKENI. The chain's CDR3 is CASSQRTSGAPNEQFF. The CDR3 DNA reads TGTGCCAGCTCACAAAGGACTAGCGGGGCACCCAATGAGCAGTTCTTC.

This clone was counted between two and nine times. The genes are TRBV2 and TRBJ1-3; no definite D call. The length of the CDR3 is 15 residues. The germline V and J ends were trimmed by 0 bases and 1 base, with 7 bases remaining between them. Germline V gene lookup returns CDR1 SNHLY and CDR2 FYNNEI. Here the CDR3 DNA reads TGTGCCAGCAGTGAAGCTGAAGGTTCTGGAAACACCATATATTTT. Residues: CASSEAEGSGNTIYF. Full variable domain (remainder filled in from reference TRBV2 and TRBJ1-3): EPEVTQTPSHQVTQMGQEVILRCVPISNHLYFYWYRQILGQKVEFLVSFYNNEISEKSEIFDDQFSVERPDGSNFTLKIRSTKLEDSAMYFCASSEAEGSGNTIYFGEGSWLTVV.

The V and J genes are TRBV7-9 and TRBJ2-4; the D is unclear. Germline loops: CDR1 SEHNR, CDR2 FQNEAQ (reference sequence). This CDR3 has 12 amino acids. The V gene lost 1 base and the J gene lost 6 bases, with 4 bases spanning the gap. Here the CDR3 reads CASSLDRNIQYF. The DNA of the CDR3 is TGTGCCAGCAGCTTAGACAGAAACATTCAGTACTTC.

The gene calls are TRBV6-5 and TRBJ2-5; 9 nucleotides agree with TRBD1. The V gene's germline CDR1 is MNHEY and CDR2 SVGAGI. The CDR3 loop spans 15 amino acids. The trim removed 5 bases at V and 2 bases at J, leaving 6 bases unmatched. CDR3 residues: CASSRTGDLQETQYF. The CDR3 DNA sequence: TGTGCCAGCAGTCGGACAGGGGATTTACAAGAGACCCAGTACTTC.

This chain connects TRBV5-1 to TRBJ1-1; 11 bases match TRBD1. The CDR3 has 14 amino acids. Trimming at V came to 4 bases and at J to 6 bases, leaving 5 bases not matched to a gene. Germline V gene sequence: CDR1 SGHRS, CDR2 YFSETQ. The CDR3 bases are TGCGCCAGCAGCGGACAGGGGGCTTCCCCTGAAGCTTTCTTT. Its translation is CASSGQGASPEAFF.

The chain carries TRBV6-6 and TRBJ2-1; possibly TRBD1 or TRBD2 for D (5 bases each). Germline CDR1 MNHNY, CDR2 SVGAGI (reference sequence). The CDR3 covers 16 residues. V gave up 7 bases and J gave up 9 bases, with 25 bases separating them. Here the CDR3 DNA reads TGTGCCAGCATCTATAGGAGCCGGGGACGAAAGGGTGAGCAGTTCTTC. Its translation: CASIYRSRGRKGEQFF.

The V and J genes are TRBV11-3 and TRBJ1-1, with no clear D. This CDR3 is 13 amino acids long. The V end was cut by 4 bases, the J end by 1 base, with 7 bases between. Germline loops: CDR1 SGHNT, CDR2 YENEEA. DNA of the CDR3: TGTGCCAGCAGCTCCCGACAGAACACTGAAGCTTTCTTT. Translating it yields CASSSRQNTEAFF.

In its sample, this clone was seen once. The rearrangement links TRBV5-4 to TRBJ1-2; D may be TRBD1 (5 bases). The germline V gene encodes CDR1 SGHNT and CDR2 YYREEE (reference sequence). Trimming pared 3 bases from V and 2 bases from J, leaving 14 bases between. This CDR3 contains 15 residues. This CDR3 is CASSSPGRTNYGYTF. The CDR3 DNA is TGTGCCAGCAGCTCGCCGGGACGGACGAACTATGGCTACACCTTC.